The rows below give T cell receptor beta chains drawn from one sample of a study of cytomegalovirus exposure and HLA in healthy donors. Assay used: immunoSEQ multiplex PCR; TCRdb lists only in-frame clones, some missing. The table shows about 160,000 clones, with around 84% occurring only once. Sequencing was performed on PBMCs. These receptors were collected from a woman in her 40s in good health and CMV-seronegative. Each CDR3 is given with its conserved first and last residue. The order of the fields is J gene, clone size, D gene, V gene, CDR3 protein, CDR3 DNA. A D gene is named only where the DNA matches it firmly. A clone size is listed for some rows: how often the clone was seen (once, few, many), or a class if it is expanded.

TRBJ1-5 . TRBD1 TRBV9 CASRSGGPFSNQPQHF TGTGCCAGCAGGTCAGGGGGGCCGTTCAGCAATCAGCCCCAGCATTTT
TRBJ1-5 once . TRBV9 CASSVGTESNQPQHF TGTGCCAGCAGCGTAGGGACAGAGAGCAATCAGCCCCAGCATTTT
TRBJ1-1 . . TRBV19 CASTYGNTEAFF TGTGCCAGTACATACGGGAACACTGAAGCTTTCTTT
TRBJ2-1 . TRBD1 TRBV7-9 CASSLFRQGNEQFF TGTGCCAGCAGCTTATTCCGACAGGGCAATGAGCAGTTCTTC
TRBJ2-1 . TRBD1 TRBV6-5 CASRRTGAYNEQFF TGTGCCAGCAGGAGGACAGGGGCCTACAATGAGCAGTTCTTC
TRBJ1-6 . . TRBV2 CASSGEGTRNSPLHF TGTGCCAGCAGTGGAGAAGGGACTAGAAATTCACCCCTCCACTTT
TRBJ1-5 few TRBD1 TRBV7-2 CASSFGTGGQPQHF TGTGCCAGCAGCTTTGGGACAGGGGGCCAGCCCCAGCATTTT
TRBJ1-5 few . TRBV11-2 CASRPTQGSNQPQHF TGTGCCAGCAGACCGACTCAGGGTAGCAATCAGCCCCAGCATTTT
TRBJ1-1 . . TRBV28 CASSLMPQRGNTEAFF TGTGCCAGCAGTTTAATGCCGCAAAGAGGCAACACTGAGGCTTTCTTT
TRBJ1-5 . . TRBV6-1 CASSERRTNQPQHF TGTGCCAGCAGTGAAAGACGGACAAATCAGCCCCAGCATTTT
TRBJ1-1 . . TRBV6-1 CASSTRGIHTEAFF TGTGCCAGCAGCACAAGGGGAATTCACACTGAAGCTTTCTTT
TRBJ2-5 . TRBD1 TRBV7-9 CASSLRGQGETQYF TGTGCCAGCAGCCTCAGGGGACAGGGAGAGACCCAGTACTTC
TRBJ1-3 . TRBD1 TRBV2 CASSRTGGTGNTIYF TGTGCCAGCAGTAGAACAGGGGGCACTGGAAACACCATATATTTT
TRBJ2-2 . TRBD2 TRBV5-6 CASSSFLAGIGGELFF TGTGCCAGCAGCTCCTTTCTAGCGGGGATAGGCGGGGAGCTGTTTTTT
TRBJ1-4 . . TRBV2 CASSVGLGEKLFF TGTGCCAGCAGTGTGGGCTTAGGCGAAAAACTGTTTTTT
TRBJ1-1 . . TRBV11-2 CASSLESSSAEAFF TGTGCCAGCAGCTTAGAGAGTTCGAGCGCTGAAGCTTTCTTT
TRBJ2-7 . . TRBV28 CASSFGLRSTYEQYF TGTGCCAGCAGTTTTGGTCTCCGGTCGACCTACGAGCAGTACTTC
TRBJ2-3 . TRBD2 TRBV4-2 CASSPVAGGRTDTQYF TGTGCCAGCAGCCCTGTAGCGGGGGGCCGCACAGATACGCAGTATTTT
TRBJ2-1 . TRBD2 TRBV2 CASSIRTSGGGFYNEQFF TGTGCCAGCAGTATCAGGACTAGCGGGGGGGGTTTCTACAATGAGCAGTTCTTC
TRBJ2-2 . . TRBV5-1 CASSLAGGQNTGELFF TGCGCCAGCAGCTTGGCGGGCGGACAGAACACCGGGGAGCTGTTTTTT
TRBJ2-3 . TRBD2 TRBV15 CATSRDGLAGNTDTQYF TGTGCCACCAGCAGAGATGGCCTAGCGGGGAACACAGATACGCAGTATTTT
TRBJ2-7 . TRBD1 TRBV5-6 CASSLVGQVYEQYF TGTGCCAGCAGCTTGGTCGGACAGGTCTACGAGCAGTACTTC
TRBJ2-3 . TRBD2 TRBV6-1 CASILGGRDTQYF TGTGCCAGCATTCTCGGGGGGAGAGATACGCAGTATTTT
TRBJ2-3 . TRBD2 TRBV2 CASIALASTDTQYF TGTGCCAGCATCGCACTAGCGAGCACAGATACGCAGTATTTT
TRBJ2-5 . . TRBV1 CTSSHSEETQYF TGCACCAGCAGCCATAGCGAGGAGACCCAGTACTTC
TRBJ2-3 once . TRBV7-9 CASSPGRSTDTQYF TGTGCCAGCAGCCCCGGGAGAAGCACAGATACGCAGTATTTT
TRBJ1-1 . . TRBV29-1 CSVEPSGGPTEAFF TGCAGCGTTGAACCCTCGGGGGGCCCCACTGAAGCTTTCTTT
TRBJ2-7 few TRBD2 TRBV4-3 CASSQASGGSYEQYF TGCGCCAGCAGCCAAGCTAGCGGGGGCTCCTACGAGCAGTACTTC
TRBJ1-1 . . TRBV6-1 CASSEWGASAGTEAFF TGTGCCAGCAGTGAATGGGGTGCCTCGGCGGGCACTGAAGCTTTCTTT
TRBJ1-2 . . TRBV7-9 CASSFRQRSYGYTF TGTGCCAGCAGTTTCCGACAGAGAAGCTATGGCTACACCTTC
TRBJ1-2 once TRBD1 TRBV6-6 CASSLTGRYGYTF TGTGCCAGCAGCCTGACAGGGCGCTATGGCTACACCTTC
TRBJ2-1 few . TRBV10-3 CAISEVSEQFF TGTGCCATCAGTGAGGTCTCCGAGCAGTTCTTC
TRBJ1-1 . . TRBV7-9 CASGSPGSLFKNTEAFF TGTGCCAGCGGTTCCCCCGGGTCCCTATTTAAGAACACTGAAGCTTTCTTT
TRBJ2-5 . . TRBV12-2 CASRSVLAGDQETQYF TGTGCAAGTCGCTCCGTCCTAGCGGGGGACCAAGAGACCCAGTACTTC
TRBJ1-5 . . TRBV6-1 CATVNNQPQHF TGTGCCACGGTTAACAATCAGCCCCAGCATTTT
TRBJ1-1 . . TRBV5-6 CASSLVPGKAFF TGTGCCAGCAGCTTGGTTCCAGGGAAAGCTTTCTTT
TRBJ1-5 few TRBD1 TRBV16 CASSHHRTGLNQPQHF TGTGCCAGCAGCCATCATCGGACAGGTCTAAATCAGCCCCAGCATTTT
TRBJ1-1 . . TRBV5-4 CASSPGHGNTEAFF TGTGCCAGCAGCCCGGGACACGGGAACACTGAAGCTTTCTTT
TRBJ1-4 . . TRBV18 CASSPSQQGMSNEKLFF TGTGCCAGCTCACCATCACAACAGGGAATGTCTAATGAAAAACTGTTTTTT
TRBJ2-7 . TRBD1 TRBV4-1 CASSQPGTGWNEQYF TGCGCCAGCAGCCAACCCGGGACAGGGTGGAACGAGCAGTACTTC
TRBJ2-1 . TRBD2 TRBV28 CASSLSSGGAYEQFF TGTGCCAGCAGTTTATCTAGCGGGGGGGCCTATGAGCAGTTCTTC
TRBJ2-1 . . TRBV9 CASSVTGMVNEQFF TGTGCCAGCAGCGTAACAGGGATGGTCAATGAGCAGTTCTTC
TRBJ1-4 . . TRBV7-3 CASSLRGPATNEKLFF TGTGCCAGCAGCTTGCGGGGTCCTGCAACTAATGAAAAACTGTTTTTT
TRBJ1-2 . . TRBV18 CASSPPISGNYGYTF TGTGCCAGCTCACCACCGATTTCGGGGAACTATGGCTACACCTTC
TRBJ2-1 few TRBD2 TRBV7-9 CASSPGLGRGNEQFF TGTGCCAGCAGCCCAGGACTAGGGCGGGGCAATGAGCAGTTCTTC
TRBJ1-2 . . TRBV11-2 CASSAVPSRQVNYGYTF TGTGCCAGCAGCGCCGTTCCCAGCCGGCAGGTTAACTATGGCTACACCTTC
TRBJ1-3 . . TRBV28 CASSLRGGPGNTIYF TGTGCCAGCAGTTTACGGGGGGGCCCTGGAAACACCATATATTTT
TRBJ2-3 . TRBD1 TRBV15 CATSGDRGSWDTQYF TGTGCCACCAGCGGGGACAGGGGGTCTTGGGATACGCAGTATTTT
TRBJ2-2 . . TRBV4-1 CASSQGFQQGIRNTGELFF TGCGCCAGCAGCCAAGGCTTTCAACAGGGTATTCGGAACACCGGGGAGCTGTTTTTT
TRBJ2-3 . TRBD2 TRBV5-4 CASSLIAGASTDTQYF TGTGCCAGCAGCTTGATAGCGGGGGCTAGCACAGATACGCAGTATTTT
TRBJ1-4 . . TRBV11-2 CASSARGSYNEKLFF TGTGCCAGCAGCGCAAGAGGGAGCTATAATGAAAAACTGTTTTTT